The clone carrying this T cell receptor beta chain was seen only a few times. The healthy adult donors were HIV-negative and reported no recent acute infections or vaccinations. Data came from immunoSEQ multiplex PCR; TCRdb stores just in-frame clones and leaves some out. Of hundreds of thousands of clones listed, around 79% are singletons. The sample comes from a study of shared clonotypes between healthy human individuals. Per germline, CDR1 SGHVS and CDR2 FNYEAQ. V gave up 0 bases and J gave up 2 bases; unmatched junction bases: 0. The CDR3 runs to 15 residues. V gene TRBV7-6 combines with J gene TRBJ2-7; 11 bases line up with TRBD1. Sequencing was performed on PBMCs. The source is a woman between 35 and 50 years old in good health. Some clones in this sample may be carry-over from other donors' samples. CDR3 bases: TGTGCCAGCAGCTTAGCGGGACAGGGGGCCTACGAGCAGTACTTC. It specifies CASSLAGQGAYEQYF.